The source of this T cell receptor (beta chain) is a study of cytomegalovirus exposure and HLA in healthy donors. Study outcomes and limitations: According to a subsequent analysis, TCR clusters identified in the first cohort showed a tendency to co-occur across the roughly 120 validation repertoires. Among TCR beta chains, those listed as cytomegalovirus-associated numbered about 160. In vitro assays verified that three CMV-associated chains recognized CMV antigens specifically.

The CDR3 extends over 13 amino acids. From germline, CDR1 is LGHNT and CDR2 FRNRAP. Unmatched junction bases numbered 6, after V lost 5 bases and J lost 9 bases. Assay: immunoSEQ multiplex PCR; the TCRdb copy retains only in-frame clones and omits some. The sample records some 170,000 clones, roughly 89% being singletons. The donors were part of the validation cohort, which consisted of some 120 subjects and was separate from the first cohort of about 670 subjects. Notes on this clone: The antigen is undetermined.

This clonotype was sampled from a woman in her 30s in good health and CMV-seronegative. Sequencing was done on a sample of PBMCs. The gene calls are TRBV12-5 and TRBJ2-1, with 8 bases that match TRBD2. CDR3 sequence (DNA): TGTGCTAGTGGTCCCCCCCGGGGGGGTGAGCAGTTCTTC. This codes for CASGPPRGGEQFF.